This T cell receptor (beta chain) stems from a study of T cells in Graves' hyperthyroidism and ophthalmopathy. It was 8 to 10 ml of fresh peripheral blood that supplied the PBMCs. Deletions cut 3 bases from V and 0 bases from J, with 21 bases between. Germline V CDR1 and CDR2: LGHNA, YSLEER. The CDR3 covers 20 residues. TCR beta CDR3 sequences were amplified from RNA transcripts. In the first-round RT-PCR of the TCR CDR3, the HTBI primer set was used. TCRdb re-analysed the multiplex PCR reads in MiXCR, keeping a single row per CDR3 protein. The sample lists just under 750,000 distinct CDR3 sequences, 35% occurring once.

This sequence joins TRBV4-3 and TRBJ2-6; D may match TRBD1 or TRBD2 (5 bases each). The source material was blood. The clonotype was recovered from a woman in her forties with Graves' hyperthyroidism. CDR3 coding DNA: TGCGCCAGCAGCCACTACGGGACCCCGCTGGTACCCTCTGGGGCCAACGTCCTGACTTTC. This sequence encodes CASSHYGTPLVPSGANVLTF.